This TCR beta chain was identified during a study of a mutant IDH1 vaccine in newly diagnosed glioma. Germline lookup yields CDR1 MGHRA and CDR2 YSYEKL. There are 16 residues in the CDR3. Deletions cut 2 bases from V and 4 bases from J, with 14 bases between. Time point in this sample: week 11, during vaccination. Doses comprised 300 ug of mutant IDH1 20-mer peptide each, plus topical imiquimod. TCRdb's table, derived via immunoSEQ multiplex PCR, lists solely in-frame clones and lacks some. The table shows 110,000 or so clones, with under 90% occurring only once. With regard to this clone: The antigen is not known.

The genes are TRBV4-1 and TRBJ2-2, with D possibly being TRBD1 (7 bases). The TCR was taken from a woman aged 50 to 65 with glioma. The material was PBMCs, obtained from a glioma patient whose treatment included an IDH1 peptide vaccine. CDR3 loop: CASSQWRGLSTGELFF. DNA for the CDR3: TGCGCCAGCAGCCAATGGAGGGGGCTGAGCACCGGGGAGCTGTTTTTT.